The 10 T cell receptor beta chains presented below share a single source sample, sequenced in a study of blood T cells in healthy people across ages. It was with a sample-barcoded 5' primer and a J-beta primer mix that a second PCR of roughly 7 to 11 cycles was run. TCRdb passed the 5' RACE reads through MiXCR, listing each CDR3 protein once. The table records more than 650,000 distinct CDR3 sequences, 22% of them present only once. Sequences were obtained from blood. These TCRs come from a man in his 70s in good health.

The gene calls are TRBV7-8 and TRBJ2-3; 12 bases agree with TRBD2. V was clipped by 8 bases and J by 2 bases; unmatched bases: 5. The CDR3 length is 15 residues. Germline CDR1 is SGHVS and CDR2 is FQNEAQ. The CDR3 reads CASGGLAGPTDTQYF. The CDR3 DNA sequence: TGTGCCAGCGGAGGACTAGCGGGACCCACAGATACGCAGTATTTT.

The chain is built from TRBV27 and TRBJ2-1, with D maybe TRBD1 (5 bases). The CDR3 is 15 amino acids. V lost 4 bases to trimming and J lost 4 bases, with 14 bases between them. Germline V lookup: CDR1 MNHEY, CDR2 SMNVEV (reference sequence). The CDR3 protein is CASSSGHRLYNEQFF. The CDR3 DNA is TGTGCCAGCAGTTCTGGACATCGGTTATACAATGAGCAGTTCTTC.

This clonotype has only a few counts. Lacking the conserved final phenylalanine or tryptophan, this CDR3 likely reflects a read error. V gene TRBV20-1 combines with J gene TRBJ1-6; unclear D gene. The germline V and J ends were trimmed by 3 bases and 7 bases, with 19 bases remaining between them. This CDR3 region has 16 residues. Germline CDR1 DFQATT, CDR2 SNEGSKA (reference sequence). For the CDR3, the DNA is TGCAGTGCTAGGGGGTTACATTCAATGGGGAATTCACCCCTCCACCTT. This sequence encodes CSARGLHSMGNSPLHL.

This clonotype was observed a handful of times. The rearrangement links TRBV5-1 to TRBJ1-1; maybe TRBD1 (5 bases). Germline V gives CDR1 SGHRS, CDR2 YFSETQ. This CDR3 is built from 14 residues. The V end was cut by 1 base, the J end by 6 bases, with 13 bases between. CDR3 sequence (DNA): TGCGCCAGCAGCTTGCCCCTATTAGGGGCTGAAGCTTTCTTT. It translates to CASSLPLLGAEAFF. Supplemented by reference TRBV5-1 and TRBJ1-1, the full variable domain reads KAGVTQTPRYLIKTRGQQVTLSCSPISGHRSVSWYQQTPGQGLQFLFEYFSETQRNKGNFPGRFSGRQFSNSRSEMNVSTLELGDSALYLCASSLPLLGAEAFFGQGTRLTVV.

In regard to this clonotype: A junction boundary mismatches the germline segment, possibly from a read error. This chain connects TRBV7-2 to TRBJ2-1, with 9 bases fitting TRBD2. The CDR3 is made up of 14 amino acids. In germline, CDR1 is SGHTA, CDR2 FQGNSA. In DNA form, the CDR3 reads TGTGCCAGCAGCAAGGGACTAGCTGACAATGAGCAGTTCTTT. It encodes CASSKGLADNEQFF. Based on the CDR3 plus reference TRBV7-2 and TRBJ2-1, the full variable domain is GAGVSQSPSNKVTEKGKDVELRCDPISGHTALYWYRQSLGQGLEFLIYFQGNSAPDKSGLPSDRFSAERTGGSVSTLTIQRTQQEDSAVYLCASSKGLADNEQFFGPGTRLTVL.

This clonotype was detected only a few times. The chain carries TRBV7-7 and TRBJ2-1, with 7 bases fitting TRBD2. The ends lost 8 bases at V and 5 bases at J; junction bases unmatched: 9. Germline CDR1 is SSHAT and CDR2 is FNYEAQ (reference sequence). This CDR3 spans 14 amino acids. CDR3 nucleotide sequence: TGTGCCAGCGGTATTGGGGCGGGGGACAATGAGCAGTTCTTC. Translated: CASGIGAGDNEQFF.

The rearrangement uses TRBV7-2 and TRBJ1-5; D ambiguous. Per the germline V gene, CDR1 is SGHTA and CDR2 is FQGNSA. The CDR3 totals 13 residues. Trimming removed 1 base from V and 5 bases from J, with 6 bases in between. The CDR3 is CASSLGSYQPQHF. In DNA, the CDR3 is TGTGCCAGCAGCTTAGGGTCTTATCAGCCCCAGCATTTT.

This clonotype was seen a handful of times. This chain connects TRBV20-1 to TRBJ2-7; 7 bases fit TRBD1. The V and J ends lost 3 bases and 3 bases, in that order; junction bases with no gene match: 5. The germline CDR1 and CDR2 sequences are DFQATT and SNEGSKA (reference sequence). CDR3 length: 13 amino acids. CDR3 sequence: CSASRYRGYEQYV. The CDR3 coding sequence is TGCAGTGCTAGTAGATACAGGGGCTACGAGCAGTACGTC.

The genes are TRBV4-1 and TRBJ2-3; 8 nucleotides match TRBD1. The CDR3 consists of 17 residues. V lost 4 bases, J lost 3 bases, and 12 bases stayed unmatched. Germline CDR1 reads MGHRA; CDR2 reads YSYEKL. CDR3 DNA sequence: TGCGCCAGCAGCCCCGGGACAGGTCAAGTGGGGACAGATACGCAGTATTTT. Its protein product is CASSPGTGQVGTDTQYF.

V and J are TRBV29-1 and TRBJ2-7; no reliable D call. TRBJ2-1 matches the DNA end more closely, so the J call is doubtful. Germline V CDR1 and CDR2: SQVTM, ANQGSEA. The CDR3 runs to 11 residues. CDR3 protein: CSVAYYTEQFF. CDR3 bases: TGCAGCGTTGCCTACTACACAGAGCAGTTCTTC.